A single sample gave rise to the 6 T cell receptor beta chains below, sequenced in a study of blood T cell repertoires in COVID-19. Clones were sequenced by immunoSEQ multiplex PCR, and TCRdb holds only the in-frame ones, with some missing. The table lists some 350,000 clones, roughly 90% of them singletons. Sequenced sample: peripheral blood. All receptors come from a woman in her 30s with COVID-19, enrolled during active disease.

The V gene is TRBV7-6, the J gene TRBJ2-3; 13 bases align to TRBD2. The CDR3 contains 17 residues. CDR1 is SGHVS, CDR2 FNYEAQ, per germline. Trimming removed 4 bases from V and 1 base from J; junction bases left unmatched: 5. The CDR3 spells CASSSRGLAGRTDTQYF. The CDR3 coding sequence is TGTGCCAGCAGCTCCCGGGGACTAGCGGGGCGCACAGATACGCAGTATTTT. Looking up the rest from reference TRBV7-6 and TRBJ2-3 gives the full variable domain: GAGVSQSPRYKVTKRGQDVALRCDPISGHVSLYWYRQALGQGPEFLTYFNYEAQQDKSGLPNDRFSAERPEGSISTLTIQRTEQRDSAMYRCASSSRGLAGRTDTQYFGPGTRLTVL.

The chain joins TRBV4-1 to TRBJ1-3, with TRBD1 matching 9 bases. J lost 4 bases, V lost 4 bases, and 8 bases had no gene match. CDR3 size: 16 residues. CDR1 and CDR2 from the germline V gene are MGHRA and YSYEKL. The CDR3 DNA reads as TGCGCCAGCAGCCGATCCGGGACAGGGACCGGAAACACCATATATTTT. Residues: CASSRSGTGTGNTIYF.

The CDR3 region has the DNA TGTGCCACCCAGGGGACAGGGGGCGCGAACACCGGGGAGCTGTTTTTT. Protein sequence: CATQGTGGANTGELFF. The V gene is TRBV5-3, the J gene TRBJ2-2; 12 bases map to TRBD1. TRBV5-3 belongs to the ORF category, with a function that is uncertain. This CDR3 is 16 amino acids long. V shed 9 bases, J shed 0 bases, and the junction held 6 bases outside the gene matches.

The chain couples TRBV3-1 (or the pseudogene TRBV3-2) to TRBJ2-3; 10 bases are a match to TRBD2. The length of the CDR3 is 14 residues. V was clipped by 3 bases and J by 4 bases; unmatched bases: 1. Germline assignment: CDR1 LGHDT and CDR2 YNNKEL (reference sequence). The CDR3 is CASSHGTSADTQYF. The CDR3 nucleotides are TGTGCCAGCAGCCACGGGACTAGCGCAGATACGCAGTATTTT.

This clone was detected only once. As DNA, the CDR3 is TGTGCCAGCAGTTCGGCAGGGGGCGATGGCTACACCTTC. Translating it yields CASSSAGGDGYTF. The gene calls are TRBV28 and TRBJ1-2; 8 nucleotides agree with TRBD1. The CDR3 has 13 residues. V lost 4 bases to trimming and J lost 6 bases; unmatched junction nucleotides: 4. Germline V gene data show CDR1 as MDHEN and CDR2 as SYDVKM.

The rearrangement uses TRBV27 and TRBJ2-2; possibly TRBD1 for D (6 bases). Germline CDR1 is MNHEY and CDR2 is SMNVEV (reference sequence). The V and J ends lost 6 bases and 7 bases respectively, with 18 bases between them. This CDR3 comprises 15 residues. The CDR3 sequence is CASSGTPNGGGELFF. CDR3 sequence (DNA): TGTGCCAGCAGCGGGACACCCAATGGGGGCGGGGAGCTGTTTTTT.